The 24 T cell receptor beta chains reported below all come from one sample, sequenced in a study of blood T cells in healthy people across ages. Then a second PCR, running about 6 to 12 cycles, was carried out with a sample-barcoded 5' primer and a J-beta primer mix. In TCRdb, the 5' RACE reads were re-called with MiXCR into one record per CDR3 protein. Here the sample spans about 1.8 million distinct CDR3 sequences, around half being singletons. Material: blood. Every receptor here comes from a woman between 40 and 50 years old in good health.

Note on this clonotype: A much bigger clone sits one base away, suggesting this may be a read error. The chain is built from TRBV12-3 or TRBV12-4 and TRBJ2-3; 7 nucleotides align to TRBD2. The J segment lost 5 bases and the V segment lost 6 bases, leaving 11 bases of the junction unmatched. CDR3 length: 15 amino acids. The chain's CDR3 is CASSPGRAGRDTQYF. CDR3 nucleotide sequence: TGTGCCAGCAGCCCGGGACGAGCGGGGCGAGATACGCAGTATTTT.

The rearrangement joins TRBV11-2 to TRBJ2-1; 16 nucleotides align to TRBD2. The CDR3 runs 17 residues. Germline values: CDR1 SGHAT, CDR2 FQNNGV. The V and J ends lost 1 base and 8 bases, in that order; junction bases with no gene match: 5. CDR3 coding DNA: TGTGCCAGCAGCTTAGGCGGGACTAGCGGGGGGGCATATGAGCAGTTCTTC. This codes for CASSLGGTSGGAYEQFF.

This clonotype was found a few times. This sequence joins TRBV4-2 and TRBJ2-1; maybe TRBD2 (6 bases). The germline gives CDR1 LGHNA, CDR2 YNFKEQ. The CDR3 extends over 16 amino acids. V was shortened by 1 base and J by 3 bases, with 13 bases between the two germline ends. CDR3 sequence reads: CASSQGDSNNYNEQFF. The CDR3 coding sequence is TGTGCCAGCAGCCAAGGGGACTCTAATAACTACAATGAGCAGTTCTTC.

The J gene is TRBJ2-5, the V gene TRBV28, with unresolved D. The CDR3 has 13 amino acids. Trimming stripped 6 bases from V and 5 bases from J, with 13 bases between. Per the germline V gene, CDR1 is MDHEN and CDR2 is SYDVKM. Here the CDR3 DNA reads TGTGCCAGCAGCCATCCACCTCAGGAGACCCAGTACTTC. Its protein product is CASSHPPQETQYF. The full variable domain, completed using reference TRBV28 and TRBJ2-5, is DVKVTQSSRYLVKRTGEKVFLECVQDMDHENMFWYRQDPGLGLRLIYFSYDVKMKEKGDIPEGYSVSREKKERFSLILESASTNQTSMYLCASSHPPQETQYFGPGTRLLVL.

V and J are TRBV7-9 and TRBJ2-5; D is ambiguous. Germline V gives CDR1 SEHNR, CDR2 FQNEAQ (reference sequence). This CDR3 region has 16 residues. Deletions cut 2 bases from V and 2 bases from J, with 15 bases between. CDR3 in DNA: TGTGCCAGCAGCTTACTAATTACCCAACTACAAGAGACCCAGTACTTC. Protein: CASSLLITQLQETQYF.

The CDR3 sequence: CASSYNTAGGQYF. The DNA for the CDR3 is TGTGCCAGCAGTTACAACACGGCGGGGGGGCAGTATTTT. The chain links TRBV27 to TRBJ2-3, with 8 bases matching TRBD2. The CDR3 length is 13 residues. The J segment lost 11 bases and the V segment lost 4 bases, leaving 8 bases of the junction unmatched. The germline V gene has CDR1 MNHEY and CDR2 SMNVEV (reference sequence).

This clonotype was seen more than once but under ten times. The rearrangement links TRBV11-1 to TRBJ2-5; tentative D call: TRBD1 (7 bases). CDR1 is SGHAT, CDR2 FQDESV, per germline (reference sequence). This CDR3 is built from 15 residues. The germline V and J ends were trimmed by 5 bases and 2 bases, with 15 bases remaining between them. CDR3 residues: CASSRSTGTQETQYF. The DNA for the CDR3 is TGTGCCAGCAGCCGATCGACAGGGACTCAAGAGACCCAGTACTTC.

This chain uses TRBV20-1 with TRBJ2-1, with D tentatively TRBD1 (5 bases). Germline CDR1 DFQATT, CDR2 SNEGSKA (reference sequence). Trimming removed 1 base at V and 6 bases at J, with 7 bases between. The CDR3 length is 12 residues. Written as DNA, the CDR3 is TGCAGTGCTAGAGGCAGGGCCAATGAGCAGTTCTTC. Translating it yields CSARGRANEQFF.

The sample holds a few counts of this clonotype. The V call is TRBV6-1, the J call TRBJ2-5; 9 bases agree with TRBD2. The germline V gene has CDR1 MNHNS and CDR2 SASEGT. This CDR3 region has 16 residues. Trimming removed 2 bases from V and 1 base from J; junction bases left unmatched: 5. Written as DNA, the CDR3 is TGTGCCAGCAGTGAATCGAGCGGGGGGTTCCAAGAGACCCAGTACTTC. Translating it yields CASSESSGGFQETQYF.

This chain connects TRBV10-3 to TRBJ1-1, with TRBD1 identical over 10 bases. In germline, CDR1 is ENHRY, CDR2 SYGVKD. The CDR3 consists of 13 residues. J gave up 1 base and V 10 bases, and 3 bases lay outside the gene matches. The CDR3: CATGTGANTEAFF. CDR3 DNA sequence: TGTGCCACCGGGACAGGGGCGAACACTGAAGCTTTCTTT.

This rearrangement joins TRBV12-3 or TRBV12-4 to TRBJ1-2, with no clear D. The CDR3 sequence is 13 residues long. V lost 3 bases to trimming and J lost 4 bases, with 9 bases between them. The CDR3, as DNA: TGTGCCAGCAGTTTCCAGGAGGCCTATGGCTACACCTTC. Its translation: CASSFQEAYGYTF.

This chain links TRBV5-1 with TRBJ2-3, with D hard to call. V lost 2 bases and J 6 bases, leaving 13 bases between the germline ends. Germline V CDR1 and CDR2: SGHRS, YFSETQ. This CDR3 comprises 14 residues. This CDR3 is CASSLAAIHDTQYF. The CDR3 DNA is TGCGCCAGCAGCTTAGCAGCCATTCACGATACGCAGTATTTT.

The rearrangement links TRBV28 to TRBJ1-1, with D maybe TRBD1 (5 bases). The CDR3 runs 14 residues. Germline CDR1 MDHEN, CDR2 SYDVKM. V lost 3 bases, J lost 5 bases, and 13 bases lay in between. The CDR3 reads CASSFGARGTEAFF. Here the CDR3 DNA reads TGTGCCAGCAGTTTCGGGGCACGGGGGACTGAAGCTTTCTTT. Using reference TRBV28 and TRBJ1-1 for the parts outside the CDR3, the full variable domain is DVKVTQSSRYLVKRTGEKVFLECVQDMDHENMFWYRQDPGLGLRLIYFSYDVKMKEKGDIPEGYSVSREKKERFSLILESASTNQTSMYLCASSFGARGTEAFFGQGTRLTVV.

The genes are TRBV24-1 and TRBJ2-6; no firm D call. CDR1 and CDR2 (germline): KGHDR, SFDVKD. V was pared by 5 bases and J by 4 bases, with 8 bases between. CDR3 length: 14 residues. The CDR3 coding sequence is TGTGCCACCAGTGGCTCAGGCGGGGCCAACGTCCTGACTTTC. This gives the protein CATSGSGGANVLTF.

The CDR3 loop reads CSVDGAGANIQYF. DNA for the CDR3: TGCAGCGTTGACGGGGCAGGGGCGAACATTCAGTACTTC. The chain links TRBV29-1 to TRBJ2-4; D may be TRBD1 (6 bases). The V end was cut by 3 bases, the J end by 7 bases, with 13 bases between. There are 13 residues in the CDR3. The germline gives CDR1 SQVTM, CDR2 ANQGSEA.

This clonotype has a handful of counts. CDR3 nucleotide sequence: TGTGCCAGCAGCCGTCAGGGCAGATCCGAGCAGTACTTC. Encoded protein: CASSRQGRSEQYF. The J gene is TRBJ2-7, the V gene TRBV6-5, with a tentative D call TRBD1 (5 bases). The CDR3 totals 13 residues. Deletions cut 6 bases from V and 6 bases from J, with 15 bases between. Germline CDR1 is MNHEY and CDR2 is SVGAGI.

This chain links TRBV6-2 or TRBV6-3 with TRBJ2-3, with 8 positions matching TRBD1. Germline V gene lookup returns CDR1 MNHEY and CDR2 SVGEGT. The trim removed 6 bases at V and 4 bases at J, leaving 12 bases unmatched. The length of the CDR3 is 16 residues. In nucleotides, the CDR3 is TGTGCCAGCAGACCCGGACAGGGCCGTCGGTCAGATACGCAGTATTTT. Protein: CASRPGQGRRSDTQYF.

The rearrangement joins TRBV27 to TRBJ2-1; TRBD2 aligns across 11 bases. The CDR3 is 17 residues long. J lost 0 bases, V lost 5 bases, and 6 bases had no gene match. Germline-derived CDR1 and CDR2 are MNHEY and SMNVEV (reference sequence). In nucleotides, the CDR3 is TGTGCCAGCAGTATGGTAGCGGGGGGGAGCTCCTACAATGAGCAGTTCTTC. Protein product: CASSMVAGGSSYNEQFF.

J is TRBJ2-7 and V is TRBV10-3; D is perhaps TRBD1 (6 bases). Trimming removed 7 bases from V and 0 bases from J, with 13 bases in between. Per the germline V gene, CDR1 is ENHRY and CDR2 is SYGVKD. This CDR3 is built from 14 residues. The CDR3 protein is CAITRGQNSYEQYF. CDR3 nucleotide sequence: TGTGCCATCACCAGAGGACAGAACTCCTACGAGCAGTACTTC.

The chain is built from TRBV7-9 and TRBJ2-6, with D maybe TRBD2 (7 bases). This CDR3 comprises 20 residues. Trimming left V 2 bases short and J 2 bases short, with 22 bases between. The germline V gene encodes CDR1 SEHNR and CDR2 FQNEAQ (reference sequence). The CDR3 is CASSLPPRGGDIAGANVLTF. The DNA for the CDR3 is TGTGCCAGCAGCTTACCCCCGAGGGGGGGCGATATTGCTGGGGCCAACGTCCTGACTTTC.

The sample holds a few counts of this clonotype. The CDR3 DNA sequence: TGTGCCAGCAACGAATTAGGGGTTCGGAATGAGCAGTTCTTC. This translates into CASNELGVRNEQFF. The chain is built from TRBV7-9 and TRBJ2-1; D possibly corresponds to TRBD1 (5 bases). The CDR3 totals 14 residues. CDR1 is SEHNR and CDR2 is FQNEAQ in the germline V gene (reference sequence). The V end was cut by 7 bases, the J end by 7 bases, with 17 bases between.

This clonotype was seen more than once but under ten times. V gene TRBV29-1 combines with J gene TRBJ2-3, with 8 bases identical to TRBD2. The CDR3 extends over 14 amino acids. The V segment lost 5 bases and the J segment 0 bases; nucleotides outside the gene matches: 4. From germline, CDR1 is SQVTM and CDR2 ANQGSEA. The CDR3 is CSVSGTSSTDTQYF. Written as DNA, the CDR3 is TGCAGCGTTTCCGGGACTAGTAGCACAGATACGCAGTATTTT.

CDR3 protein: CASSLNRQYETQFF. DNA for the CDR3: TGTGCCAGCAGCTTAAATCGGCAGTACGAGACCCAGTTCTTC. V and J are TRBV7-2 and TRBJ2-1; unclear D gene. The germline CDR1 and CDR2 sequences are SGHTA and FQGNSA. The ends were cut back, 2 bases at V and 13 bases at J, with 18 bases in the middle. The CDR3 consists of 14 residues.

The chain has TRBV9 and TRBJ2-1; 7 nucleotides line up with TRBD1. J was trimmed by 6 bases and V by 1 base; bases with no gene match: 13. The CDR3 runs to 17 residues. From germline, CDR1 is SGDLS and CDR2 YYNGEE. The DNA of the CDR3 is TGTGCCAGCAGCGTATCCACAGGGGAGTCTGTAGGCAATGAGCAGTTCTTC. Encoded protein: CASSVSTGESVGNEQFF.